Listed below are T cell receptor beta chains from one sample, sequenced in a study of cytomegalovirus exposure and HLA in healthy donors. Libraries were prepared by immunoSEQ multiplex PCR; TCRdb keeps only in-frame clonotypes and omits some of them. The table shows 130,000 to 150,000 clones, with around 79% occurring only once. Sequencing was done on a sample of PBMCs. The receptors derive from a woman aged 40 to 50 in good health and CMV-seropositive. The CDR3 runs from the conserved cysteine through the conserved F or W. D genes are given only for firm matches. Clone size is shown for a subset of rows, as once, few, many or a class of expanded clone.

CDR3 protein: CASSSGQGSYNEQFF
V gene: TRBV6-6
J gene: TRBJ2-1
D gene: TRBD1
clone size: .

CDR3 protein: CASRASSGNEQYF
V gene: TRBV10-2
J gene: TRBJ2-7
D gene: TRBD2
clone size: .

CDR3 protein: CASSLAQDSKAFF
V gene: TRBV7-2
J gene: TRBJ1-1
D gene: .
clone size: .

CDR3 protein: CASRAGIAKNIQYF
V gene: TRBV6-1
J gene: TRBJ2-4
D gene: .
clone size: .

CDR3 protein: CASDSNYGYTF
V gene: TRBV9
J gene: TRBJ1-2
D gene: .
clone size: .

CDR3 protein: CASSLSRAMFYNEQFF
V gene: TRBV28
J gene: TRBJ2-1
D gene: .
clone size: .

CDR3 protein: CASSSLWTGGSEQYF
V gene: TRBV6-6
J gene: TRBJ2-7
D gene: TRBD1
clone size: .

CDR3 protein: CASSETGPYEQYF
V gene: TRBV6-1
J gene: TRBJ2-7
D gene: .
clone size: .

CDR3 protein: CASTRQGGNTEAFF
V gene: TRBV2
J gene: TRBJ1-1
D gene: TRBD1
clone size: .

CDR3 protein: CASSVVFGDNYGYTF
V gene: TRBV19
J gene: TRBJ1-2
D gene: .
clone size: few

CDR3 protein: CASSLFERGRRQGWKTQYF
V gene: TRBV28
J gene: TRBJ2-5
D gene: TRBD1
clone size: .

CDR3 protein: CASSAGWQGRAGNTIYF
V gene: TRBV21-1
J gene: TRBJ1-3
D gene: .
clone size: once

CDR3 protein: CSVDGDTDTGELFF
V gene: TRBV29-1
J gene: TRBJ2-2
D gene: .
clone size: .

CDR3 protein: CASSAGQGVGQPQHF
V gene: TRBV5-1
J gene: TRBJ1-5
D gene: TRBD1
clone size: .

CDR3 protein: CASSRLRIPRGNEQFF
V gene: TRBV4-1
J gene: TRBJ2-1
D gene: .
clone size: .

CDR3 protein: CASRPGQGGYTF
V gene: TRBV25-1
J gene: TRBJ1-2
D gene: TRBD1
clone size: .

CDR3 protein: CASSSPMTGYYGYTF
V gene: TRBV28
J gene: TRBJ1-2
D gene: TRBD1
clone size: .

CDR3 protein: CASRQDYTGELFF
V gene: TRBV2
J gene: TRBJ2-2
D gene: .
clone size: .

CDR3 protein: CSVLGGGTPYEQYF
V gene: TRBV29-1
J gene: TRBJ2-7
D gene: TRBD2
clone size: .

CDR3 protein: CATAPLAGDTQYF
V gene: TRBV2
J gene: TRBJ2-3
D gene: TRBD2
clone size: once

CDR3 protein: CASSRRQGNTEAFF
V gene: TRBV5-4
J gene: TRBJ1-1
D gene: TRBD1
clone size: few

CDR3 protein: CASSFSGGGQETQYF
V gene: TRBV5-4
J gene: TRBJ2-5
D gene: TRBD2
clone size: .

CDR3 protein: CASSLTGSNEKLFF
V gene: TRBV7-9
J gene: TRBJ1-4
D gene: TRBD1
clone size: .

CDR3 protein: CASSVAGGGTDTQYF
V gene: TRBV7-9
J gene: TRBJ2-3
D gene: TRBD2
clone size: .

CDR3 protein: CASSLRGPGDTQYF
V gene: TRBV5-1
J gene: TRBJ2-3
D gene: .
clone size: .